This T cell receptor (beta chain) is from a study of blood T cells in healthy people across ages. CDR3 size: 15 residues. CDR1 is MGHRA and CDR2 is YSYEKL in the germline V gene. V was shortened by 1 base and J by 8 bases, with 15 bases between the two germline ends. Through a sample-barcoded 5' primer and a J-beta primer mix, a second PCR was run for about 6 to 11 cycles. All samples gave at least 2.5 million CDR3-containing paired-end reads. TCRdb passed the 5' RACE reads through MiXCR, listing each CDR3 protein once. This table holds 1 million to 1.2 million distinct CDR3 sequences, more than 30% found once. Donors each provided 9.5 to 10 milliliters of peripheral blood.

This receptor was taken from a man aged 18 to 30 in good health. The V gene is TRBV4-1, the J gene TRBJ2-1; D is undetermined. The specimen sequenced was blood. The CDR3 sequence is CASSQVTSLAHEQFF. CDR3 coding DNA: TGCGCCAGCAGCCAAGTAACTTCCCTGGCGCATGAGCAGTTCTTC.